The sequence of this T cell receptor beta chain was determined in a study of blood T cell repertoires in COVID-19. Measured with immunoSEQ multiplex PCR; TCRdb has only the in-frame clones, and not every one. The table lists approximately 200,000 clones, 84% of them singletons. Germline CDR1 and CDR2: MNHEY and SMNVEV (reference sequence). Deletions cut 6 bases from V and 5 bases from J, with 17 bases between. The CDR3 spans 16 residues. The chain combines TRBV27 with TRBJ1-6; D not resolved. This sequence was found in a man in his 60s who had recovered from COVID-19. The specimen was PBMCs or T cells enriched from blood (not recorded which). CDR3 region: CASRRGKDGDNSPLHF. Written as DNA, the CDR3 is TGTGCCAGCAGGAGAGGGAAGGACGGTGATAATTCACCCCTCCACTTT.